This T cell receptor (beta chain) emerged from a study of T cells in Graves' hyperthyroidism and ophthalmopathy. Study-wide findings and caveats: Blood also held most thyroid clonotypes expanded beyond 0.001.

The germline gives CDR1 SGHRS, CDR2 YFSETQ. The CDR3 sequence is 12 residues long. V was shortened by 3 bases and J by 8 bases, with 9 bases between the two germline ends. This clonotype was detected only a few times. Antigen specificity is unknown. The CDR3 regions of TCR beta were amplified from RNA transcripts. An initial round of RT-PCR targeting the TCR CDR3 relied on the HTBI primer set. A single record per CDR3 protein comes from TCRdb applying MiXCR to the multiplex PCR reads. The sample shows 250,000 to 350,000 distinct CDR3 sequences, 20% to 25% of them seen only once. Sample: blood. The genes are TRBV5-1 and TRBJ2-1, with D uncertain. The sequence came from a man aged 25-45 years with Graves' ophthalmopathy. The CDR3 protein is CASSWDGYEQFF. The CDR3 bases are TGCGCCAGCAGCTGGGATGGATATGAGCAGTTCTTC.